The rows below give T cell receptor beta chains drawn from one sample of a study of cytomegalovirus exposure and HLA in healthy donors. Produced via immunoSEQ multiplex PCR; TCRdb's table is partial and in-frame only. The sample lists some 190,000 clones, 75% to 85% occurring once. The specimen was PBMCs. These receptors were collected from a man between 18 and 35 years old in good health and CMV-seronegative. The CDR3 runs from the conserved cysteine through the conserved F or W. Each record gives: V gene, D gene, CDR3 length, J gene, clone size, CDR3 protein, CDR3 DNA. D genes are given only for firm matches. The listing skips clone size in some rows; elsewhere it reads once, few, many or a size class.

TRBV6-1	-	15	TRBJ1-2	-	CASSLTAPEGTGYTF	TGTGCCAGCAGCCTGACAGCCCCTGAAGGAACTGGCTACACCTTC
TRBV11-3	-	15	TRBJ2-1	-	CASSPTQSRYNEQFF	TGTGCCAGCAGCCCCACACAAAGTCGATACAATGAGCAGTTCTTC
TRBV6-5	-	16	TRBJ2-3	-	CASSYSKLGGADTQYF	TGTGCCAGCAGTTACTCGAAGCTTGGTGGTGCAGATACGCAGTATTTT
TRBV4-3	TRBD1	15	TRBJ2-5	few	CASSQGTGGGEEQYF	TGCGCCAGCAGCCAAGGGACAGGGGGCGGAGAGGAGCAGTACTTC
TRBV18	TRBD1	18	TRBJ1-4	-	CASSRGTGRLSTNEKLFF	TGTGCCAGCTCACGTGGGACAGGGAGATTGAGTACTAATGAAAAACTGTTTTTT
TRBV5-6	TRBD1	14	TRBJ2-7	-	CASSLNGQVYEQYF	TGTGCCAGCAGCTTGAACGGACAGGTCTACGAGCAGTACTTC
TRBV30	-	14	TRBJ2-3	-	CAWTKSVATDTQYF	TGTGCCTGGACCAAATCAGTGGCCACAGATACGCAGTATTTT
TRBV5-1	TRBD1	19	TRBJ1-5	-	CASSLVRTGGGYSNQPQHF	TGCGCCAGCAGCTTGGTTCGGACAGGGGGGGGGTATAGCAATCAGCCCCAGCATTTT
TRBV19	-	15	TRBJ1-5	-	CASSTRRGHNQPQHF	TGTGCCAGTAGTACTCGCAGGGGCCACAATCAGCCCCAGCATTTT
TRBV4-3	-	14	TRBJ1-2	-	CASSQAPVGYGYTF	TGCGCCAGCAGCCAAGCCCCCGTCGGGTATGGCTACACCTTC
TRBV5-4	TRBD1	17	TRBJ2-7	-	CASSLVGRGKWEYEQYF	TGTGCCAGCAGCTTGGTGGGCAGGGGGAAGTGGGAATACGAGCAGTACTTC
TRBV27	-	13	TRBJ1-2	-	CASGEQWDYGYAF	TGTGCCAGCGGGGAACAGTGGGACTATGGCTACGCCTTC
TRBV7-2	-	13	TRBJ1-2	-	CASSTQGHYGYTF	TGTGCCAGCAGCACTCAGGGCCACTATGGCTACACCTTC
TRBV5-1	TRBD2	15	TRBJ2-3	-	CASSSVAGGPDTQYF	TGCGCCAGCAGCTCGGTAGCGGGGGGACCAGATACGCAGTATTTT
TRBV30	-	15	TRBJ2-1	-	CAWSVGQGPQGEQFF	TGTGCCTGGAGTGTAGGCCAGGGGCCACAGGGTGAGCAGTTCTTC
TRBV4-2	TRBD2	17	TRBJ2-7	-	CASSQDILAGGSYEQYF	TGTGCCAGCAGCCAAGATATCCTAGCGGGAGGGTCCTACGAGCAGTACTTC
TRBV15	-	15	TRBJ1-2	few	CATSSRLDDPWGYTF	TGTGCCACCAGCTCCCGACTAGATGACCCATGGGGCTACACCTTC
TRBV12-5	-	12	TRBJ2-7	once	CASGRDTYEQYF	TGTGCTAGTGGTAGGGACACCTACGAGCAGTACTTC
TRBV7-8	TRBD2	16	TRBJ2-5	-	CASSPGTAGGGETQYF	TGTGCCAGCAGCCCAGGGACGGCGGGAGGGGGGGAGACCCAGTACTTC
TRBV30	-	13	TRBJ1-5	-	CAWTTGPNQPQHF	TGTGCCTGGACGACAGGACCCAATCAGCCCCAGCATTTT
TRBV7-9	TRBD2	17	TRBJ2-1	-	CASSWGTSGGSYNEQFF	TGTGCCAGCAGCTGGGGGACTAGCGGGGGCTCCTACAATGAGCAGTTCTTC
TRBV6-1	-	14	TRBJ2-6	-	CASSVRSGANVLTF	TGTGCCAGCAGTGTAAGGAGTGGGGCCAACGTCCTGACTTTC
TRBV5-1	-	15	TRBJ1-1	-	CASSTGWGRSTEAFF	TGCGCCAGCAGTACAGGGTGGGGTAGGAGCACTGAAGCTTTCTTT
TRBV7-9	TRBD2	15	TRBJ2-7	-	CASSFGASGSYEQYF	TGTGCCAGCAGCTTTGGTGCTAGCGGTTCCTACGAGCAGTACTTC
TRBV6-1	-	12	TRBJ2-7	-	CASSEYSYEQYF	TGTGCCAGCAGTGAATACAGCTACGAGCAGTACTTC
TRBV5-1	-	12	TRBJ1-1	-	CASSFGNTEAFF	TGCGCCAGCAGCTTCGGGAACACTGAAGCTTTCTTT
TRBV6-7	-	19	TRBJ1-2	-	CASSYGGWADSKLNYGYTF	TGTGCCAGCAGTTACGGGGGGTGGGCAGACTCAAAATTAAACTATGGCTACACCTTC
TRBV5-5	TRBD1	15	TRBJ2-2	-	CASSGPDRGTGELFF	TGTGCCAGCAGCGGCCCCGACAGGGGCACCGGGGAGCTGTTTTTT
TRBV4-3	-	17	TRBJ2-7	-	CASSPRLPGLRAYEQYF	TGCGCCAGCAGTCCCCGTTTGCCGGGACTCAGAGCCTACGAGCAGTACTTC
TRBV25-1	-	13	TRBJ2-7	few	CASSGGPSYEQYF	TGTGCCAGCAGTGGGGGGCCCTCCTACGAGCAGTACTTC
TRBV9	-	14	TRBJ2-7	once	CASSVSRTDDEQYF	TGTGCCAGCAGCGTAAGCCGGACAGACGACGAGCAGTACTTC
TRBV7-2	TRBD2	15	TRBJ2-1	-	CASSLESGGYNEQFF	TGTGCCAGCAGCTTAGAAAGCGGGGGCTACAATGAGCAGTTCTTC
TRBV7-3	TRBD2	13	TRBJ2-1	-	CASSLLGGNEQFF	TGTGCCAGCAGCTTATTGGGGGGGAATGAGCAGTTCTTC
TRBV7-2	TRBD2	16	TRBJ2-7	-	CASSLEGSGIPYEQYF	TGTGCCAGCAGCTTAGAGGGTAGCGGGATTCCCTACGAGCAGTACTTC
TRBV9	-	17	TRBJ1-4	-	CASRLNRVLPLNEKLFF	TGTGCCAGCCGACTCAACAGGGTTCTCCCCCTGAATGAAAAACTGTTTTTT
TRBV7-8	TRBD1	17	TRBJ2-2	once	CASRGTTGNSNTGELFF	TGTGCCAGCAGAGGGACGACAGGGAACTCGAACACCGGGGAGCTGTTTTTT
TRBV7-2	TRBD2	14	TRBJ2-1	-	CASSSGTTTNEQFF	TGTGCCAGCAGTTCCGGGACTACCACCAATGAGCAGTTCTTC
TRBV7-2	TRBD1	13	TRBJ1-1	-	CASSLARGRGAFF	TGTGCCAGCAGCTTAGCGAGAGGCAGGGGGGCTTTCTTT
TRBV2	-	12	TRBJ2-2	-	CASSDEGGELFF	TGTGCCAGCAGTGATGAGGGCGGGGAGCTGTTTTTT
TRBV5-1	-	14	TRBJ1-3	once	CASSSGGSGNTIYF	TGCGCCAGCAGCTCCGGGGGCTCTGGAAACACCATATATTTT
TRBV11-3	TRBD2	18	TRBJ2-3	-	CASSLKPRLAGSTDTQYF	TGTGCCAGCAGCCTAAAGCCCCGACTAGCGGGAAGCACAGATACGCAGTATTTT